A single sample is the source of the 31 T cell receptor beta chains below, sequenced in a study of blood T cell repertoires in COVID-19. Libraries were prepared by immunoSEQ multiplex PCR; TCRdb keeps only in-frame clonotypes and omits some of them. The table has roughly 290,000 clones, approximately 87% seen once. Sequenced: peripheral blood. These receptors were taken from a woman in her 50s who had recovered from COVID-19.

The CDR3 reads CASSPTSGLYEQYF. In DNA form, the CDR3 reads TGTGCCAGCAGCCCGACTAGCGGCCTCTACGAGCAGTACTTC. This chain connects TRBV6-2 or TRBV6-3 to TRBJ2-7; TRBD2 aligns across 9 bases. The CDR3 runs to 14 residues. The V and J ends lost 6 bases and 3 bases, in that order; junction bases with no gene match: 6. Looked up from germline, CDR1 is MNHEY and CDR2 is SVGEGT.

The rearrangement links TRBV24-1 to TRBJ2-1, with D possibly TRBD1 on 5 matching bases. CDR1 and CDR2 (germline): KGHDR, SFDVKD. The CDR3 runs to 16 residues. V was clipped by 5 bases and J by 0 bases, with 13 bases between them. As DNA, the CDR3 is TGTGCCACCAGTGGTTCGACAGCCAGCTCCTACAATGAGCAGTTCTTC. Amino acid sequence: CATSGSTASSYNEQFF.

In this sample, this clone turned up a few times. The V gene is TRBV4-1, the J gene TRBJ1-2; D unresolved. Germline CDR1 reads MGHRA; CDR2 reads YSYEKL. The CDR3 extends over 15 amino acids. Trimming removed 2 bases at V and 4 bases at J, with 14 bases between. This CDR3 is CASSQYLTVPYGYTF. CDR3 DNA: TGCGCCAGCAGCCAATACCTCACAGTACCCTATGGCTACACCTTC.

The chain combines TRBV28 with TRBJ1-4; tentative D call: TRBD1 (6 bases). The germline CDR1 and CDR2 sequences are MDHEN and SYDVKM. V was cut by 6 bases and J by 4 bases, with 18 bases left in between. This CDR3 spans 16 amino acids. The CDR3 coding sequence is TGTGCCAGCAGCCGGACAGCCCGAACCTATAATGAAAAACTGTTTTTT. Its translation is CASSRTARTYNEKLFF.

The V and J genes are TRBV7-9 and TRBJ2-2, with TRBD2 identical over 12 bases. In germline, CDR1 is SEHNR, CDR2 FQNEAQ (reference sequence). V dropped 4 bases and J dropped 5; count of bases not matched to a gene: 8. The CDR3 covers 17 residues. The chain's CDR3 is CASSSTITSGGTGELFF. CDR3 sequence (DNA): TGTGCCAGCAGCTCCACTATTACTAGCGGGGGGACCGGGGAGCTGTTTTTT.

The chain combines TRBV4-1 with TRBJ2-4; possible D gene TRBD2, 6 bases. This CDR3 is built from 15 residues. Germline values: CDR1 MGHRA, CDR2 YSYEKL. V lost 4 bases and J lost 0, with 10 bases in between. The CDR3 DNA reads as TGCGCCAGCAGCCCGATAGCGGCAGCCAAAAACATTCAGTACTTC. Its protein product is CASSPIAAAKNIQYF.

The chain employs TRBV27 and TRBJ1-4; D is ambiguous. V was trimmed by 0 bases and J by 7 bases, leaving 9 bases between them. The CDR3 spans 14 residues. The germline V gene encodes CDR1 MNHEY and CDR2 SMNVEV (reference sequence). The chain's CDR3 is CASSLSFRIEKLFF. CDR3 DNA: TGTGCCAGCAGTTTATCGTTCAGGATTGAAAAACTGTTTTTT.

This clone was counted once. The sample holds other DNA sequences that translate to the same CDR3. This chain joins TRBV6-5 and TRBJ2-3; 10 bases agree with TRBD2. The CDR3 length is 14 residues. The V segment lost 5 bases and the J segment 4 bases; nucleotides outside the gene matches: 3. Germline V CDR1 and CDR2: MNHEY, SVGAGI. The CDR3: CASSPGLASDTQYF. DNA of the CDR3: TGTGCCAGCAGTCCGGGACTAGCGTCAGATACGCAGTATTTT.

The chain's CDR3 is CASTPPPEETQYF. The CDR3 DNA reads TGTGCCAGCACCCCTCCCCCCGAAGAGACCCAGTACTTC. V gene TRBV6-5 combines with J gene TRBJ2-5; D is unclear. The germline gives CDR1 MNHEY, CDR2 SVGAGI. Trimming shortened V by 7 bases and J by 3 bases, and 12 bases separated the two germline ends. This CDR3 comprises 13 residues.

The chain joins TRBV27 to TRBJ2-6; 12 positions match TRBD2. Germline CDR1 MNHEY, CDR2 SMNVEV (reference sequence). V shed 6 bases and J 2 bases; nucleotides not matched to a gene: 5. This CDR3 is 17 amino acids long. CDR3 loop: CASSWTSGEPGANVLTF. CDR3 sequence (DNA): TGTGCCAGCAGCTGGACTAGCGGGGAACCTGGGGCCAACGTCCTGACTTTC. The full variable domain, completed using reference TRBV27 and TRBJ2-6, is EAQVTQNPRYLITVTGKKLTVTCSQNMNHEYMSWYRQDPGLGLRQIYYSMNVEVTDKGDVPEGYKVSRKEKRNFPLILESPSPNQTSLYFCASSWTSGEPGANVLTFGAGSRLTVL.

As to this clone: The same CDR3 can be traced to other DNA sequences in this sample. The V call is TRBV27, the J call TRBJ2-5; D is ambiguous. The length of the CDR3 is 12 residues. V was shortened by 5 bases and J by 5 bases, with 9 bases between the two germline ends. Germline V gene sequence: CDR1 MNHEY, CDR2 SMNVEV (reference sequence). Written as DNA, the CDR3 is TGTGCCAGCAGTCCAGGTGGTGAGACCCAGTACTTC. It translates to CASSPGGETQYF.

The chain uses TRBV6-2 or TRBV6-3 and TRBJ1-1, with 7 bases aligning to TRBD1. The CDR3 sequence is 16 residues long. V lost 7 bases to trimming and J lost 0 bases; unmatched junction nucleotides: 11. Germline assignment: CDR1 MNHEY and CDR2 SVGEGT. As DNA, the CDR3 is TGTGCCAGCACCCCCTTACCGGGACAGATGAACACTGAAGCTTTCTTT. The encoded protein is CASTPLPGQMNTEAFF.

This CDR3 reads CASIEAGAYGYTF. The CDR3 DNA reads TGTGCCAGCATCGAGGCAGGGGCTTATGGCTACACCTTC. The V call is TRBV28, the J call TRBJ1-2, with D perhaps TRBD1 (6 bases). This CDR3 comprises 13 residues. Trimming cost V 7 bases and J 5 bases, with 14 bases left between them. Germline-derived CDR1 and CDR2 are MDHEN and SYDVKM.

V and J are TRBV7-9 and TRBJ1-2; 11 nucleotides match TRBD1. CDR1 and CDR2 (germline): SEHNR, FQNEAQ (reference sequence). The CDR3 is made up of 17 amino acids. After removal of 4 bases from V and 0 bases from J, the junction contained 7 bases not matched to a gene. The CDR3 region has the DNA TGTGCCAGCAGCTCCGGGACAGGGGGGATAGCTAACTATGGCTACACCTTC. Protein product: CASSSGTGGIANYGYTF.

CDR3 sequence reads: CAWKAGAAYNSPLHF. The CDR3 DNA sequence: TGTGCCTGGAAAGCGGGCGCGGCCTATAATTCACCCCTCCACTTT. The chain combines TRBV30 with TRBJ1-6, with D uncertain. CDR3 length equals 15 residues. V lost 4 bases to trimming and J lost 2 bases, with 12 bases between them. Germline V gene lookup returns CDR1 GTSNPN and CDR2 SVGIG (reference sequence).

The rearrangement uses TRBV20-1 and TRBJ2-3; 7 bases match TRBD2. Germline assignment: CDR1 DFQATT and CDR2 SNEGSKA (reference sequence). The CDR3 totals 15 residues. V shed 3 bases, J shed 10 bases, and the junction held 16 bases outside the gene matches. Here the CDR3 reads CSASLLAAGEGAQYF. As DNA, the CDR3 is TGCAGTGCTAGTCTGCTAGCGGCAGGCGAAGGAGCGCAGTATTTT.

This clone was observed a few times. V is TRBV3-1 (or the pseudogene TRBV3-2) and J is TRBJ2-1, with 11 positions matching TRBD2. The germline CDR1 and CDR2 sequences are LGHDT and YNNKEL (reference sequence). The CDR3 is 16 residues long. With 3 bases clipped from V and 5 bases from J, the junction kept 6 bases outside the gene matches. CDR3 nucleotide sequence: TGTGCCAGCAGCCAGGGACTAGCGGTTAACGACAATGAGCAGTTCTTC. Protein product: CASSQGLAVNDNEQFF.

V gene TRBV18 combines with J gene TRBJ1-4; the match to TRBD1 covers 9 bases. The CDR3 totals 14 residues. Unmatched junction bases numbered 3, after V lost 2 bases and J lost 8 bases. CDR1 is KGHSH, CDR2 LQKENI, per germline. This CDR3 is CASSPYGQGEKLFF. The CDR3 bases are TGTGCCAGCTCACCATATGGACAGGGGGAAAAACTGTTTTTT. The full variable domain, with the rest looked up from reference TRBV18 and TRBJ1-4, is NAGVMQNPRHLVRRRGQEARLRCSPMKGHSHVYWYRQLPEEGLKFMVYLQKENIIDESGMPKERFSAEFPKEGPSILRIQQVVRGDSAAYFCASSPYGQGEKLFFGSGTQLSVL.

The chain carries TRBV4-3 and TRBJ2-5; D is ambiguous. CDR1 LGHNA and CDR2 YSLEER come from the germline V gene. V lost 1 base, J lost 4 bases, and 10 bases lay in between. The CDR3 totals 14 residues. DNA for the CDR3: TGCGCCAGCAGCCAAGGTCTTTCCCTAGAGACCCAGTACTTC. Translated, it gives CASSQGLSLETQYF.

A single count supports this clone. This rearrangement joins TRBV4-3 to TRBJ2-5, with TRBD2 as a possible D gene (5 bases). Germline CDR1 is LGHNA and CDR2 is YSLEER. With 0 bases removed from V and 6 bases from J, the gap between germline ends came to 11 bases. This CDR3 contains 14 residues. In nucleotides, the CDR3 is TGCGCCAGCAGCCAAGATCGAGGGCCGCAGACCCAGTACTTC. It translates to CASSQDRGPQTQYF.

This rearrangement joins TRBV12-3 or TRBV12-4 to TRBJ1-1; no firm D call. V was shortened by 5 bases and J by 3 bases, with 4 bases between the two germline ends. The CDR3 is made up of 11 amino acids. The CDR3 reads CASSVYTEAFF. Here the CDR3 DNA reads TGTGCCAGCAGTGTATACACTGAAGCTTTCTTT.

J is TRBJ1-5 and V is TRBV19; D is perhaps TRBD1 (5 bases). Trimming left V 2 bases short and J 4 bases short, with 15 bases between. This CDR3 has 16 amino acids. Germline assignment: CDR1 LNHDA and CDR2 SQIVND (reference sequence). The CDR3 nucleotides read TGTGCCAGTAGTATAATCTTCGGGGGGTTGAATCAGCCCCAGCATTTT. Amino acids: CASSIIFGGLNQPQHF.

The CDR3 DNA follows: TGTGCCTATCGATTGGGGGCCGACAATGAGCAGTTCTTC. Protein: CAYRLGADNEQFF. The chain uses TRBV7-9 and TRBJ2-1; tentative D call: TRBD1 (6 bases). Trimming pared 11 bases from V and 5 bases from J, leaving 16 bases between. Looked up from germline, CDR1 is SEHNR and CDR2 is FQNEAQ (reference sequence). This CDR3 is built from 13 residues.

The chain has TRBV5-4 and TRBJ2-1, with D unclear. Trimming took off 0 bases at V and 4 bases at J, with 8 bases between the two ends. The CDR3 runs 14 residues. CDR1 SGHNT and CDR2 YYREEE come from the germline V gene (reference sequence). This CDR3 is CASSLGLQYNEQFF. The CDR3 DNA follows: TGTGCCAGCAGCTTGGGACTCCAGTACAATGAGCAGTTCTTC.

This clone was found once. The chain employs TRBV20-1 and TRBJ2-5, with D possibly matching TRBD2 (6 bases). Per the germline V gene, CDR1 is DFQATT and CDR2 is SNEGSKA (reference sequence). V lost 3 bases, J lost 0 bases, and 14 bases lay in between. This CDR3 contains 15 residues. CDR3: CSASPGVPYQETQYF. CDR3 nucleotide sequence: TGCAGTGCTAGTCCGGGGGTCCCGTACCAAGAGACCCAGTACTTC.

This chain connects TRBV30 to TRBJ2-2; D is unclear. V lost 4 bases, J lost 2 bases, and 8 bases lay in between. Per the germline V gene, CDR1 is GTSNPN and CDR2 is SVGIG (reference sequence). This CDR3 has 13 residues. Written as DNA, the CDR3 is TGTGCCTGGATCTCGCTAAACACCGGGGAGCTGTTTTTT. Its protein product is CAWISLNTGELFF.

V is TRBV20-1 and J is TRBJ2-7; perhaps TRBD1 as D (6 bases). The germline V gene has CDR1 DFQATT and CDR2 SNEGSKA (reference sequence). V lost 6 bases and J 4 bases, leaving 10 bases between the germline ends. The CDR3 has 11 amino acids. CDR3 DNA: TGCAGTGCACTCCAGGGGTACGAGCAGTACTTC. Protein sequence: CSALQGYEQYF.

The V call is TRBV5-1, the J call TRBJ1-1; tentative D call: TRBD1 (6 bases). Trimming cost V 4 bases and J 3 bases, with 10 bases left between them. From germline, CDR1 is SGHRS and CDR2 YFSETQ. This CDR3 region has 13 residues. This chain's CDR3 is CASSRDTDTEAFF. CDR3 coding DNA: TGCGCCAGCAGCCGGGACACCGACACTGAAGCTTTCTTT.

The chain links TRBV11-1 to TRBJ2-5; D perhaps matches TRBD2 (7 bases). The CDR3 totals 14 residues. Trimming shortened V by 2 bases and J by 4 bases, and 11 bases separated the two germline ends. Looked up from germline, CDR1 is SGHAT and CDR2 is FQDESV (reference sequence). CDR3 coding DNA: TGTGCCAGCAGCTTAAGAGGGGGGGGAGAGACCCAGTACTTC. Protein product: CASSLRGGGETQYF.

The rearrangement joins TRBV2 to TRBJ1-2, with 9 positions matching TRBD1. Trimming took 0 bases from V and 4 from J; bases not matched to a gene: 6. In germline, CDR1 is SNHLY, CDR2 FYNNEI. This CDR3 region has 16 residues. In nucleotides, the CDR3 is TGTGCCAGCAGTGAAGCGCTTGTGGGACAGGGCTATGGCTACACCTTC. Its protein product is CASSEALVGQGYGYTF. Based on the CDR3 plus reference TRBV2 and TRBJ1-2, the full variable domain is EPEVTQTPSHQVTQMGQEVILRCVPISNHLYFYWYRQILGQKVEFLVSFYNNEISEKSEIFDDQFSVERPDGSNFTLKIRSTKLEDSAMYFCASSEALVGQGYGYTFGSGTRLTVV.

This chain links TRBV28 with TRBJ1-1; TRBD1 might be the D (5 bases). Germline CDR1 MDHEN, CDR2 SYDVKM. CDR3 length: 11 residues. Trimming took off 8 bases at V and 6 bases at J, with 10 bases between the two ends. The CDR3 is CASAGGAEAFF. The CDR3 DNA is TGTGCCAGCGCGGGGGGTGCTGAAGCTTTCTTT. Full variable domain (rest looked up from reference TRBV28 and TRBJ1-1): DVKVTQSSRYLVKRTGEKVFLECVQDMDHENMFWYRQDPGLGLRLIYFSYDVKMKEKGDIPEGYSVSREKKERFSLILESASTNQTSMYLCASAGGAEAFFGQGTRLTVV.